The sequence of this T cell receptor (beta chain) was determined in a study of T cell repertoires in cytomegalovirus infection. Study in general: Alongside well-studied HLA-B-restricted CMV epitopes, recently identified HLA-C-restricted CMV epitopes were also used. TCR beta signatures that were public indicated CMV infection and matching HLA type.

Germline CDR1 is LNHDA and CDR2 is SQIVND (reference sequence). CDR3 length: 13 residues. V shed 5 bases and J shed 4 bases, with 11 bases lying between them. TCRdb reprocessed the reads via MiXCR and lists one record per CDR3 protein. The data contain hundreds of thousands of distinct CDR3 sequences, roughly 30% of them singletons. Broader study findings: The ex vivo response showed dominance by HLA-C-restricted CMV-specific TCR beta clonotypes. Individuals carrying CMV plus the relevant HLA were identified by cumulative frequency of public TCR beta families.

Comments on this clonotype: No antigen is known for it.

The source material was cultured CD8+ T cells from PBMCs, sampled from culture after CMV antigen stimulation. This TCR was recovered from a human donor in good health (CMV status not recorded). Some clones in this sample may be carry-over from other donors' samples. The rearrangement links TRBV19 to TRBJ2-5; the D is unclear. This CDR3 reads CASSPALRETQYF. Written as DNA, the CDR3 is TGTGCCAGTAGTCCTGCCCTCCGAGAGACCCAGTACTTC. Complete variable domain (other parts from reference TRBV19 and TRBJ2-5): DGGITQSPKYLFRKEGQNVTLSCEQNLNHDAMYWYRQDPGQGLRLIYYSQIVNDFQKGDIAEGYSVSREKKESFPLTVTSAQKNPTAFYLCASSPALRETQYFGPGTRLLVL.